This T cell receptor beta chain was sequenced during a study of T cells in localized non-small cell lung cancer. Study results and caveats: Higher adjacent-lung clonality was associated with shorter survival. Analysis by sequencing included only one tumor region, so heterogeneity remains possible. Uninvolved adjacent lung had the highest recorded T cell clonality, with tumor below it. A median approximately 57 of the top 100 tumor clones appeared in adjacent lung.

Some clones are missing from TCRdb's copy, which holds only in-frame ones; the method was immunoSEQ multiplex PCR. This sample carries tens of thousands of clones, 70% to 90% of them seen once, and the ten largest clones take about 5.4%. This CDR3 comprises 13 residues. Trimming left V 1 base short and J 6 bases short, with 7 bases between. Germline V gives CDR1 SGHVS, CDR2 FQNEAQ. This clone occurred a few times. Its target is not known. The chain is built from TRBV7-8 and TRBJ1-5; D gene ambiguous. The TCR sequence derives from a male donor aged 60 or older with stage II lung adenocarcinoma. This specimen consisted of peripheral blood mononuclear cells, obtained before any cancer treatment. As DNA, the CDR3 is TGTGCCAGCAGCTTAGATGTGGTTCAGCCCCAGCATTTT. This gives the protein CASSLDVVQPQHF.